This TCR beta chain was recovered during a study of shared clonotypes between healthy human individuals. As regards this clone: Its target is not known.

Using immunoSEQ multiplex PCR, the repertoire was profiled, and TCRdb retains in-frame clones only, with some absent. This sample has roughly 2,500,000 clones, with 90% to 95% found just once. The study, taken as a whole, reports: Sampling included only blood; tissue repertoires likely differ.

This CDR3 is 15 amino acids long. V was clipped by 5 bases and J by 2 bases, with 16 bases between them. Per germline, CDR1 SGHVS and CDR2 FNYEAQ. The chain recombines TRBV7-6 with TRBJ2-7; possibly TRBD1 for D (6 bases). Sequencing used naive CD4+ T cells from PBMCs. The subset here: CD45RA+ positively selected. This sequence originates from a man between 18 and 29 years old in good health. Some clones in this sample may be carry-over from other donors' samples. The CDR3: CASSPTGTTPYEQYF. Written as DNA, the CDR3 is TGTGCCAGCAGCCCCACGGGGACAACCCCCTACGAGCAGTACTTC.